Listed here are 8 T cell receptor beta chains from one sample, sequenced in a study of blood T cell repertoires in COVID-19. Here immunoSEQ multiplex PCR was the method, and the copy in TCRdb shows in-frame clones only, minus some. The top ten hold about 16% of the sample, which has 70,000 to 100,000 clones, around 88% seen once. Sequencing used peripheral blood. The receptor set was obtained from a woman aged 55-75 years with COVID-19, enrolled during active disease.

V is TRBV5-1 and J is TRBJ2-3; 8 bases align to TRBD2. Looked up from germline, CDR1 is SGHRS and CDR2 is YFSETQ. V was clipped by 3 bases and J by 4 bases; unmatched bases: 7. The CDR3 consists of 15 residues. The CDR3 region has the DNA TGCGCCAGCAGCTCTCCGGGGGGGCCCCCAGATACGCAGTATTTT. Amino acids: CASSSPGGPPDTQYF.

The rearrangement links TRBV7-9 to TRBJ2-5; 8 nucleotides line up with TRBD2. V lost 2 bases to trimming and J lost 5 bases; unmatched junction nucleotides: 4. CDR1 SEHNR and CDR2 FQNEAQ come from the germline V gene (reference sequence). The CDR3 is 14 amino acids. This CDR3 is CASSLHSGEETQYF. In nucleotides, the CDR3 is TGTGCCAGCAGCTTACATAGCGGGGAGGAGACCCAGTACTTC.

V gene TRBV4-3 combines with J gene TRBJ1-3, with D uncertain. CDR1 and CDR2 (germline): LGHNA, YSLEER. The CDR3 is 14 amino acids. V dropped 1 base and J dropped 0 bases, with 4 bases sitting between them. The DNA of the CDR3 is TGCGCCAGCAGCCAAGTAATCTCTGGAAACACCATATATTTT. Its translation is CASSQVISGNTIYF.

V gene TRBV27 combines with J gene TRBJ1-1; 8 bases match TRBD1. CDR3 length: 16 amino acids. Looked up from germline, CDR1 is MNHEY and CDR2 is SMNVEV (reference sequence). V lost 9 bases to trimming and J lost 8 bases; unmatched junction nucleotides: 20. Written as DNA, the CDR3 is TGTGCCAGTACCCTTACCCCTACAGGGGGTGTGGGAGAAGCTTTCTTT. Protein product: CASTLTPTGGVGEAFF.

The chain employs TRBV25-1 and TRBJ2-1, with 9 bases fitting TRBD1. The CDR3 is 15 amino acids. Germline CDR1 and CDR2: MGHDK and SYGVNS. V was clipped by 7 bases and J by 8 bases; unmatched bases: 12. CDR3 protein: CASTTPGTGNHEQFF. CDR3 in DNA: TGTGCCAGCACCACGCCCGGGACAGGGAACCATGAGCAGTTCTTC. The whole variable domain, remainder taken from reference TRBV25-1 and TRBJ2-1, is EADIYQTPRYLVIGTGKKITLECSQTMGHDKMYWYQQDPGMELHLIHYSYGVNSTEKGDLSSESTVSRIRTEHFPLTLESARPSHTSQYLCASTTPGTGNHEQFFGPGTRLTVL.

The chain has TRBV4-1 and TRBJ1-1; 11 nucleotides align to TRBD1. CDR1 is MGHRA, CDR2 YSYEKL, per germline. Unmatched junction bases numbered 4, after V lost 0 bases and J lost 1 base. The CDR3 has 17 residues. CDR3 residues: CASSQEGQGATNTEAFF. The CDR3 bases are TGCGCCAGCAGCCAAGAAGGACAGGGGGCAACGAACACTGAAGCTTTCTTT.

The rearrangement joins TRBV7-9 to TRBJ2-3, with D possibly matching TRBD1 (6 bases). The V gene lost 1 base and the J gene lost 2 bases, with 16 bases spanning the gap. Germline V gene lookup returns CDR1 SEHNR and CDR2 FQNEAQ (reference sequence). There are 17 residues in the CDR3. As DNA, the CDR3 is TGTGCCAGCAGCTTAGGGGGGACACCTACGCTCACAGATACGCAGTATTTT. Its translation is CASSLGGTPTLTDTQYF.

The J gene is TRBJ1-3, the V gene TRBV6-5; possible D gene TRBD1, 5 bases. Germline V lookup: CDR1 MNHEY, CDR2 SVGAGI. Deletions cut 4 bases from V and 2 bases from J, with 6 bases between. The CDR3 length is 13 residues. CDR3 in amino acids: CASSSRAGNTIYF. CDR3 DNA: TGTGCCAGCAGTTCCAGGGCTGGAAACACCATATATTTT.